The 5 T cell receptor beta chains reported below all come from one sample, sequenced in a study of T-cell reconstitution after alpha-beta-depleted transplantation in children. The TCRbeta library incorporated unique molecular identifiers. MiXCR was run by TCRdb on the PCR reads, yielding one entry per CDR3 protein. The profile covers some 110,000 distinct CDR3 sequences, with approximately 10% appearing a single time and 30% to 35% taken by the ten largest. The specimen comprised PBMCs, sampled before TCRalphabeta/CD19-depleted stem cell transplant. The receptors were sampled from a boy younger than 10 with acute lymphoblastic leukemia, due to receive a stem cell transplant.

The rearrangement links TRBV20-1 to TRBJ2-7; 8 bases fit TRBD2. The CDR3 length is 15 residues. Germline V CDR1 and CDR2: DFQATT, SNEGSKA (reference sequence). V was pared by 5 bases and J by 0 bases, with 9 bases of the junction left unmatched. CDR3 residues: CSASRGGGRSYEQYF. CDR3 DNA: TGCAGTGCTTCCCGGGGGGGCGGACGCTCCTACGAGCAGTACTTC.

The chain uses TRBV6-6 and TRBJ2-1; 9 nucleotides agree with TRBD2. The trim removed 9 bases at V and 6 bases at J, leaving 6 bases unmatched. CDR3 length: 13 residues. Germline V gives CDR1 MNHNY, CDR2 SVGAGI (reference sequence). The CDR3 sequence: CASRAGGGNEQFF. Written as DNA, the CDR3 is TGTGCCAGTAGAGCGGGAGGAGGCAATGAGCAGTTCTTC.

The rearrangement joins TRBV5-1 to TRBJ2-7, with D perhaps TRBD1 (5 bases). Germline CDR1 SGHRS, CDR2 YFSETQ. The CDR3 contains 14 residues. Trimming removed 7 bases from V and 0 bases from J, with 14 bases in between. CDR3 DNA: TGCGCCAGCGGGCAGGGTATCATCTCCTACGAGCAGTACTTC. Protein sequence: CASGQGIISYEQYF.

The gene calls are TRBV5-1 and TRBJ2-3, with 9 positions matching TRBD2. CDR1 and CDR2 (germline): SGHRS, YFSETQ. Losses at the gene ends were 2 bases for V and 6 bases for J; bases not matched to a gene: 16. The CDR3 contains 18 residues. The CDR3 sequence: CASSLDPPGTSPSDTQYF. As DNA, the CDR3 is TGCGCCAGCAGCTTAGATCCACCTGGGACTAGCCCCTCGGATACGCAGTATTTT. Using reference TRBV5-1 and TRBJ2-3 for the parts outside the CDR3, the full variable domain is KAGVTQTPRYLIKTRGQQVTLSCSPISGHRSVSWYQQTPGQGLQFLFEYFSETQRNKGNFPGRFSGRQFSNSRSEMNVSTLELGDSALYLCASSLDPPGTSPSDTQYFGPGTRLTVL.

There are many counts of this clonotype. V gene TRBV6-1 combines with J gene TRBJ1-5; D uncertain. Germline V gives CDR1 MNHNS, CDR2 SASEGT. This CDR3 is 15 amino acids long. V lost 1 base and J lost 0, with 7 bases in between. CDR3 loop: CASSEGPYSNQPQHF. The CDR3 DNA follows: TGTGCCAGCAGTGAAGGACCTTATAGCAATCAGCCCCAGCATTTT.